The 30 T cell receptor beta chains below all came from one sample that was sequenced in a study of blood T cell repertoires in COVID-19. Data came from immunoSEQ multiplex PCR; TCRdb stores just in-frame clones and leaves some out. The table includes around 47,000 clones, around 86% detected once. Sequenced sample: peripheral blood. The origin of the receptors is a man aged 70-80 years with active COVID-19.

This chain links TRBV30 with TRBJ2-5; TRBD2 aligns across 7 bases. There are 13 residues in the CDR3. V lost 3 bases to trimming and J lost 7 bases; unmatched junction nucleotides: 8. Germline V lookup: CDR1 GTSNPN, CDR2 SVGIG (reference sequence). Written as DNA, the CDR3 is TGTGCCTGGAGGGGGACTAACTCAGGGACCCAGTACTTC. Translation: CAWRGTNSGTQYF.

This rearrangement joins TRBV9 to TRBJ1-6; weak D call: TRBD1 (6 bases). CDR3 length: 17 amino acids. V was cut by 0 bases and J by 3 bases, with 13 bases left in between. Germline V gene sequence: CDR1 SGDLS, CDR2 YYNGEE. The CDR3: CASSVGAGDLYNSPLHF. The DNA for the CDR3 is TGTGCCAGCAGCGTAGGGGCAGGGGACCTCTATAATTCACCCCTCCACTTT.

Written as DNA, the CDR3 is TGCAGCGTTGTTCCCGGGACAACTAACACTGAAGCTTTCTTT. Translating gives CSVVPGTTNTEAFF. This rearrangement joins TRBV29-1 to TRBJ1-1; TRBD1 might be the D (6 bases). This CDR3 comprises 14 residues. V was pared by 4 bases and J by 2 bases, with 14 bases between. Germline V gene lookup returns CDR1 SQVTM and CDR2 ANQGSEA.

The rearrangement uses TRBV2 and TRBJ1-1; D unresolved. Germline lookup yields CDR1 SNHLY and CDR2 FYNNEI. The CDR3 sequence is 13 residues long. CDR3 region: CDSRGERNTEAFF. The CDR3, as DNA: TGTGACTCCCGCGGGGAGAGAAACACTGAAGCTTTCTTT.

The chain employs TRBV5-1 and TRBJ1-1, with TRBD1 identical over 9 bases. Losses at the gene ends were 5 bases for V and 1 base for J; bases not matched to a gene: 6. Germline V gene data show CDR1 as SGHRS and CDR2 as YFSETQ. There are 15 residues in the CDR3. The CDR3 DNA follows: TGCGCCAGCAGACAGGGGGCAGGGGGGAACACTGAAGCTTTCTTT. The encoded protein is CASRQGAGGNTEAFF.

The V and J genes are TRBV5-1 and TRBJ2-7; D is possibly TRBD2 (7 bases). Trimming left V 4 bases short and J 6 bases short, with 20 bases between. Germline lookup yields CDR1 SGHRS and CDR2 YFSETQ. CDR3 size: 15 residues. CDR3 amino acids: CASSRGGLLSREQYF. CDR3 sequence (DNA): TGCGCCAGCAGCAGGGGGGGGCTCCTATCCCGCGAGCAGTACTTC.

This chain uses TRBV6-5 with TRBJ2-7; TRBD1 is a possible D gene (6 bases). The CDR3 is 13 amino acids. The ends were cut back, 8 bases at V and 7 bases at J, with 18 bases in the middle. CDR1 is MNHEY and CDR2 is SVGAGI in the germline V gene. The CDR3 loop is CASLEMGAREQYF. DNA of the CDR3: TGTGCCAGCCTGGAAATGGGGGCGAGGGAGCAGTACTTC.

The chain carries TRBV19 and TRBJ1-5; no firm D call. V was pared by 0 bases and J by 4 bases, with 4 bases between. The CDR3 length is 13 residues. Germline lookup yields CDR1 LNHDA and CDR2 SQIVND (reference sequence). The CDR3 reads CASSIDMNQPQHF. DNA for the CDR3: TGTGCCAGTAGTATAGACATGAATCAGCCCCAGCATTTT.

The chain carries TRBV6-5 and TRBJ2-2; a possible D gene is TRBD2 (6 bases). CDR1 and CDR2 (germline): MNHEY, SVGAGI. Trimming pared 8 bases from V and 3 bases from J, leaving 13 bases between. CDR3 length: 14 residues. CDR3 in DNA: TGTGCCAGCCGGGGGTCGGCTTACACCGGGGAGCTGTTTTTT. Encoded protein: CASRGSAYTGELFF.

The chain combines TRBV29-1 with TRBJ2-7; a possible D gene is TRBD1 (6 bases). Germline V gene data show CDR1 as SQVTM and CDR2 as ANQGSEA. V lost 4 bases to trimming and J lost 4 bases, with 14 bases between them. This CDR3 is built from 13 residues. CDR3 bases: TGCAGCGTTGTCGAACAGGGTGGGTACGAGCAGTACTTC. It specifies CSVVEQGGYEQYF.

The rearrangement links TRBV11-1 to TRBJ2-7, with TRBD1 identical over 7 bases. V gave up 4 bases and J gave up 1 base; unmatched junction bases: 10. The germline gives CDR1 SGHAT, CDR2 FQDESV (reference sequence). The CDR3 spans 16 residues. CDR3 in DNA: TGTGCCAGCAGCTCCCGGGGACAGAGACTTTCCTACGAGCAGTACTTC. Its translation: CASSSRGQRLSYEQYF.

The rearrangement links TRBV6-6 to TRBJ1-2, with TRBD1 matching over 10 bases. Germline V gene data show CDR1 as MNHNY and CDR2 as SVGAGI (reference sequence). The trim removed 5 bases at V and 2 bases at J, leaving 2 bases unmatched. The CDR3 runs 14 residues. The CDR3 DNA follows: TGTGCCAGCAGTGGGACAGGGGAAAACTATGGCTACACCTTC. It codes for CASSGTGENYGYTF.

The chain couples TRBV21-1 to TRBJ1-2; the table names TRBD1, a call not compared with the DNA. TRBV21-1 constitutes a pseudogene. This CDR3 comprises 15 residues. In nucleotides, the CDR3 is TGTGCCAGCAGCGAGATGACAGGGGAAGCCTATGGCTACACCTTC. Translated, it gives CASSEMTGEAYGYTF.

V usage is TRBV5-6 and J usage is TRBJ1-3, with D possibly TRBD1 on 5 matching bases. The germline V gene has CDR1 SGHDT and CDR2 YYEEEE. The V end was cut by 0 bases, the J end by 2 bases, with 12 bases between. This CDR3 comprises 16 residues. CDR3 in DNA: TGTGCCAGCAGCTTGGAGGAGGGGTCGGCTGGAAACACCATATATTTT. Amino acids: CASSLEEGSAGNTIYF.

The chain recombines TRBV28 with TRBJ1-4; TRBD1 matches at 7 bases. Germline loops: CDR1 MDHEN, CDR2 SYDVKM. This CDR3 spans 14 amino acids. V shed 5 bases, J shed 5 bases, and the junction held 5 bases outside the gene matches. CDR3 sequence: CASSRTGGNEKLFF. For the CDR3, the DNA is TGTGCCAGCAGTCGGACAGGCGGAAATGAAAAACTGTTTTTT.

The gene calls are TRBV20-1 and TRBJ1-2; D remains ambiguous. The CDR3 spans 10 residues. CDR1 and CDR2 from the germline V gene are DFQATT and SNEGSKA (reference sequence). CDR3 amino acids: CSPGVSGYTF. The CDR3 DNA reads as TGCAGCCCCGGGGTTTCTGGCTACACCTTC.

The CDR3: CASSFRGGTEAFF. The DNA of the CDR3 is TGTGCCAGCAGTTTCAGGGGTGGCACTGAAGCTTTCTTT. The chain recombines TRBV28 with TRBJ1-1, with D perhaps matching TRBD1 (6 bases). V was cut by 3 bases and J by 4 bases, with 9 bases left in between. Germline V gene sequence: CDR1 MDHEN, CDR2 SYDVKM. The CDR3 spans 13 residues.

The rearrangement links TRBV6-5 to TRBJ2-3; 11 bases line up with TRBD2. Germline trimming cut 7 bases from V and 8 bases from J; bases unmatched to any gene: 2. The CDR3 consists of 12 residues. Germline V lookup: CDR1 MNHEY, CDR2 SVGAGI. The CDR3 region is CASIAGGRTQYF. The DNA for the CDR3 is TGTGCCAGCATAGCGGGGGGGCGTACGCAGTATTTT.

This sequence joins TRBV10-3 and TRBJ2-1, with TRBD2 matching over 8 bases. The CDR3 loop spans 15 amino acids. The J segment lost 9 bases and the V segment lost 0 bases, leaving 7 bases of the junction unmatched. Germline V gene sequence: CDR1 ENHRY, CDR2 SYGVKD. CDR3 sequence (DNA): TGTGCCATCAGTGAGTCGGGACTAGTGCAGGGTGAGCAGTTCTTC. Its protein product is CAISESGLVQGEQFF.

The chain is built from TRBV2 and TRBJ2-2, with 11 bases matching TRBD1. Looked up from germline, CDR1 is SNHLY and CDR2 is FYNNEI. J gave up 5 bases and V 10 bases, and 6 bases lay outside the gene matches. This CDR3 has 14 amino acids. The CDR3 nucleotides are TGTGCCACCTGGGACAGGGGGTATACCGGGGAGCTGTTTTTT. This codes for CATWDRGYTGELFF.

The genes are TRBV3-1 (or the pseudogene TRBV3-2) and TRBJ2-1; TRBD2 matches 12 bases. Germline lookup yields CDR1 LGHDT and CDR2 YNNKEL (reference sequence). V lost 3 bases, J lost 0 bases, and 9 bases stayed unmatched. This CDR3 has 19 amino acids. The CDR3 sequence is CASSQAASGGESSYNEQFF. CDR3 nucleotide sequence: TGTGCCAGCAGCCAGGCGGCTAGCGGGGGGGAGAGCTCCTACAATGAGCAGTTCTTC.

This sequence joins TRBV11-2 and TRBJ2-7; no definite D call. The CDR3 has 13 amino acids. CDR1 and CDR2 (germline): SGHAT, FQNNGV. The V and J ends lost 0 bases and 3 bases respectively, with 6 bases between them. The CDR3 is CASSLDGHYEQYF. CDR3 DNA: TGTGCCAGCAGCTTAGATGGGCACTACGAGCAGTACTTC.

This sequence joins TRBV19 and TRBJ2-7; D is perhaps TRBD2 (5 bases). Germline lookup yields CDR1 LNHDA and CDR2 SQIVND (reference sequence). Trimming took 4 bases from V and 0 from J, leaving 10 bases between them. This CDR3 has 14 amino acids. The CDR3 DNA reads as TGTGCCAGTAGTAAGATGGGAGTCTCCTACGAGCAGTACTTC. Its translation is CASSKMGVSYEQYF.

This sequence joins TRBV5-1 and TRBJ1-2; 9 positions agree with TRBD1. CDR1 is SGHRS and CDR2 is YFSETQ in the germline V gene. The trim removed 5 bases at V and 6 bases at J, leaving 20 bases unmatched. There are 18 residues in the CDR3. CDR3 region: CASRTGVLTGTGTDGYTF. DNA for the CDR3: TGCGCCAGCAGAACCGGGGTCCTGACCGGGACAGGGACTGATGGCTACACCTTC.

This clone was found a few times. This sequence joins TRBV5-1 and TRBJ2-7; 8 positions agree with TRBD1. Germline lookup yields CDR1 SGHRS and CDR2 YFSETQ. This CDR3 spans 14 amino acids. Trimming took 0 bases from V and 4 from J; bases not matched to a gene: 3. The DNA for the CDR3 is TGCGCCAGCAGCTTGGGCACAGGGGGTTACGAGCAGTACTTC. Translation: CASSLGTGGYEQYF.

The chain has TRBV11-2 and TRBJ1-2; 7 bases fit TRBD1. Losses at the gene ends were 0 bases for V and 8 bases for J; bases not matched to a gene: 9. The CDR3 extends over 15 amino acids. Germline CDR1 is SGHAT and CDR2 is FQNNGV. The CDR3 DNA follows: TGTGCCAGCAGCTTAGAAGCGCTCACAGGGGAAGGCTACACCTTC. Its translation is CASSLEALTGEGYTF.

The chain joins TRBV6-5 to TRBJ2-7; the D gene is possibly TRBD2 (5 bases). CDR3 length equals 10 residues. The germline CDR1 and CDR2 sequences are MNHEY and SVGAGI. Trimming shortened V by 11 bases and J by 2 bases, and 7 bases separated the two germline ends. The chain's CDR3 is CASGTYEQYF. The CDR3 DNA is TGTGCCTCGGGGACCTACGAGCAGTACTTC.

In DNA, the CDR3 is TGTGCCAGCAGGACAGGGGCGCTTTATAATTCACCCCTCCACTTT. Protein product: CASRTGALYNSPLHF. The chain couples TRBV28 to TRBJ1-6, with 8 bases matching TRBD1. Germline CDR1 MDHEN, CDR2 SYDVKM. Trimming took 6 bases from V and 4 from J; bases not matched to a gene: 5. The CDR3 runs 15 residues.

The V and J genes are TRBV3-1 (or the pseudogene TRBV3-2) and TRBJ2-3; a weak D match, TRBD1 (6 bases). V lost 5 bases to trimming and J lost 6 bases, with 33 bases between them. Per the germline V gene, CDR1 is LGHDT and CDR2 is YNNKEL (reference sequence). The CDR3 consists of 20 residues. CDR3 residues: CASSLTAWGPEPRSTDTQYF. CDR3 DNA: TGTGCCAGCAGCTTAACTGCGTGGGGGCCGGAGCCCCGTTCCACGGATACGCAGTATTTT.

The gene calls are TRBV5-6 and TRBJ2-7; D possibly corresponds to TRBD1 (6 bases). The CDR3 is 14 residues long. Germline CDR1 reads SGHDT; CDR2 reads YYEEEE. V was clipped by 4 bases and J by 5 bases, with 16 bases between them. The CDR3 sequence: CASSHAAGVHEQYF. For the CDR3, the DNA is TGTGCCAGCAGCCATGCGGCAGGGGTCCACGAGCAGTACTTC.